A single sample is the source of the 30 T cell receptor beta chains below, sequenced in a study of cytomegalovirus exposure and HLA in healthy donors. The PCR ran on 60 Vbeta and 13 Jbeta primers. The data were produced by immunoSEQ multiplex PCR, yet TCRdb's version contains in-frame clones alone and is incomplete. The repertoire holds more than 95,000 clones, with more than 75% as singletons. The sample comprised PBMCs. Every receptor here comes from a woman under 30 in good health and CMV-seropositive.

The chain links TRBV6-1 to TRBJ1-2, with 7 bases aligning to TRBD1. CDR1 and CDR2 from the germline V gene are MNHNS and SASEGT. This CDR3 is 13 amino acids long. V lost 6 bases and J lost 4; bases outside the gene matches: 5. The DNA of the CDR3 is TGTGCCAGCAGATTGGGACAGCTCTATGGCTACACCTTC. Its translation: CASRLGQLYGYTF.

The chain combines TRBV7-3 with TRBJ2-1; D is perhaps TRBD2 (6 bases). The CDR3 sequence is 15 residues long. CDR1 and CDR2 (germline): SGHTA, FQGTGA. V was shortened by 6 bases and J by 2 bases, with 14 bases between the two germline ends. The CDR3 sequence is CASSYSRTTYNEQFF. CDR3 coding DNA: TGTGCCAGCAGTTATTCAAGGACTACCTACAATGAGCAGTTCTTC. The variable domain in full, completed from reference TRBV7-3 and TRBJ2-1, reads GAGVSQTPSNKVTEKGKYVELRCDPISGHTALYWYRQSLGQGPEFLIYFQGTGAADDSGLPNDRFFAVRPEGSVSTLKIQRTERGDSAVYLCASSYSRTTYNEQFFGPGTRLTVL.

This chain uses TRBV7-8 with TRBJ1-2; D uncertain. V lost 4 bases to trimming and J lost 4 bases, with 16 bases between them. The CDR3 covers 15 residues. CDR1 and CDR2 from the germline V gene are SGHVS and FQNEAQ. The CDR3 spells CASSSHTLRFYGYTF. DNA for the CDR3: TGTGCCAGCAGCTCCCACACATTACGCTTCTATGGCTACACCTTC. Variable domain in full (rest from reference TRBV7-8 and TRBJ1-2): GAGVSQSPRYKVAKRGQDVALRCDPISGHVSLFWYQQALGQGPEFLTYFQNEAQLDKSGLPSDRFFAERPEGSVSTLKIQRTQQEDSAVYLCASSSHTLRFYGYTFGSGTRLTVV.

J is TRBJ1-6 and V is TRBV19, with no clear D. V dropped 1 base and J dropped 7 bases, with 8 bases sitting between them. The CDR3 extends over 14 amino acids. Looked up from germline, CDR1 is LNHDA and CDR2 is SQIVND (reference sequence). The CDR3 nucleotides are TGTGCCAGTAGTATAGGGAACAGCAATTCACCCCTCCACTTT. This gives the protein CASSIGNSNSPLHF.

V is TRBV6-5 and J is TRBJ1-1, with 10 bases identical to TRBD1. In germline, CDR1 is MNHEY, CDR2 SVGAGI. V shed 0 bases, J shed 4 bases, and the junction held 5 bases outside the gene matches. The CDR3 covers 16 residues. The CDR3: CASSYSTGGASTEAFF. The CDR3 bases are TGTGCCAGCAGTTACTCGACAGGGGGCGCCAGCACTGAAGCTTTCTTT.

The chain recombines TRBV19 with TRBJ1-6; D might be TRBD1 (6 bases). CDR1 and CDR2 (germline): LNHDA, SQIVND (reference sequence). This CDR3 is built from 15 residues. Trimming took off 8 bases at V and 6 bases at J, with 17 bases between the two ends. In nucleotides, the CDR3 is TGTGCCAGTCGTAAGATTCAGGGGCCTAATTCACCCCTCCACTTT. Amino acid sequence: CASRKIQGPNSPLHF.

V and J are TRBV25-1 and TRBJ2-1, with 9 nucleotides matching TRBD1. In germline, CDR1 is MGHDK, CDR2 SYGVNS. Losses at the gene ends were 6 bases for V and 6 bases for J; bases not matched to a gene: 3. The CDR3 length is 13 residues. CDR3 region: CASRGQGGNEQFF. The CDR3 DNA reads TGTGCCAGCAGGGGACAGGGAGGCAATGAGCAGTTCTTC. The whole variable domain, remainder taken from reference TRBV25-1 and TRBJ2-1, is EADIYQTPRYLVIGTGKKITLECSQTMGHDKMYWYQQDPGMELHLIHYSYGVNSTEKGDLSSESTVSRIRTEHFPLTLESARPSHTSQYLCASRGQGGNEQFFGPGTRLTVL.

Turning to this clone: One end of the junction is discordant with germline, which a read error may explain. V gene TRBV7-8 combines with J gene TRBJ2-7; the D gene is possibly TRBD2 (5 bases). CDR3 length: 14 amino acids. Germline lookup yields CDR1 SGHVS and CDR2 FQNEAQ. This CDR3 reads CASSPMREPYGQYF. CDR3 nucleotides: TGTGCCAGCAGCCCCATGAGGGAGCCCTACGGGCAGTACTTC.

The chain employs TRBV7-3 and TRBJ2-1, with D tentatively TRBD2 (5 bases). The CDR3 is made up of 18 amino acids. CDR1 is SGHTA and CDR2 is FQGTGA in the germline V gene. V was pared by 1 base and J by 0 bases, with 16 bases between. As DNA, the CDR3 is TGTGCCAGCAGCTTAATAGGAGCTGACGGGGTCTCCTACAATGAGCAGTTCTTC. Its translation: CASSLIGADGVSYNEQFF.

The rearrangement uses TRBV5-6 and TRBJ2-3, with D unclear. The CDR3 spans 12 residues. Germline lookup yields CDR1 SGHDT and CDR2 YYEEEE. Trimming took 2 bases from V and 6 from J, leaving 7 bases between them. The CDR3 region has the DNA TGTGCCAGCAGCTTAAAGCCGGATACGCAGTATTTT. The encoded protein is CASSLKPDTQYF.

CDR3: CASRFNRDNEKLFF. The DNA of the CDR3 is TGTGCCAGCAGATTTAACAGGGATAATGAAAAACTGTTTTTT. The V call is TRBV6-5, the J call TRBJ1-4; the D gene is possibly TRBD1 (6 bases). CDR3 length: 14 amino acids. Trimming shortened V by 6 bases and J by 4 bases, and 12 bases separated the two germline ends. CDR1 and CDR2 from the germline V gene are MNHEY and SVGAGI.

The chain is built from TRBV6-5 and TRBJ2-1, with 9 bases fitting TRBD1. The J segment lost 6 bases and the V segment lost 4 bases, leaving 7 bases of the junction unmatched. This CDR3 spans 15 amino acids. Germline V gene sequence: CDR1 MNHEY, CDR2 SVGAGI. CDR3 sequence: CASSLGQGVINEQFF. In DNA form, the CDR3 reads TGTGCCAGCAGTTTGGGACAGGGTGTCATCAATGAGCAGTTCTTC.

The chain has TRBV19 and TRBJ1-3; D is unresolved. V was cut by 8 bases and J by 3 bases, with 5 bases left in between. The CDR3 totals 11 residues. Germline V gene sequence: CDR1 LNHDA, CDR2 SQIVND (reference sequence). CDR3 region: CASVRGNTIYF. The CDR3 DNA sequence: TGTGCCAGTGTTCGTGGAAACACCATATATTTT.

The CDR3, as DNA: TGTGCCAGCAGCCAAGATCGGGGGACCTACGAGCAGTACTTC. As protein: CASSQDRGTYEQYF. The chain recombines TRBV14 with TRBJ2-7; D is possibly TRBD2 (6 bases). The CDR3 runs 14 residues. V lost 0 bases to trimming and J lost 2 bases, with 8 bases between them. Germline lookup yields CDR1 SGHDN and CDR2 FVKESK.

The V call is TRBV2, the J call TRBJ1-2, with 8 bases identical to TRBD1. The J segment lost 2 bases and the V segment lost 0 bases, leaving 2 bases of the junction unmatched. The CDR3 sequence is 15 residues long. The germline V gene has CDR1 SNHLY and CDR2 FYNNEI. The CDR3 region has the DNA TGTGCCAGCAGTGAAGCGACAGGGGTAAACTATGGCTACACCTTC. This encodes CASSEATGVNYGYTF. The full variable domain, completed using reference TRBV2 and TRBJ1-2, is EPEVTQTPSHQVTQMGQEVILRCVPISNHLYFYWYRQILGQKVEFLVSFYNNEISEKSEIFDDQFSVERPDGSNFTLKIRSTKLEDSAMYFCASSEATGVNYGYTFGSGTRLTVV.

The genes are TRBV5-1 and TRBJ2-3; TRBD2 might be the D (5 bases). Germline CDR1 and CDR2: SGHRS and YFSETQ. V gave up 0 bases and J gave up 9 bases, with 17 bases separating them. The CDR3 is made up of 15 amino acids. The CDR3 DNA sequence: TGCGCCAGCAGCTTGGTTCTAGCTCAGGATACAACGCAGTATTTT. Its translation: CASSLVLAQDTTQYF.

The CDR3 region is CASSSPPWGRESYGYTF. The CDR3 nucleotides are TGTGCCAGCAGCTCCCCGCCCTGGGGCAGAGAATCCTATGGCTACACCTTC. The genes are TRBV7-8 and TRBJ1-2; TRBD1 is a possible D gene (5 bases). The CDR3 runs 17 residues. With 4 bases removed from V and 4 bases from J, the gap between germline ends came to 22 bases. Germline V gene data show CDR1 as SGHVS and CDR2 as FQNEAQ.

This chain's CDR3 is CASSPLSGLGGELFF. Here the CDR3 DNA reads TGTGCCAGCAGTCCACTTTCAGGACTAGGCGGGGAGCTGTTTTTT. The chain links TRBV6-6 to TRBJ2-2; 7 bases match TRBD2. The V segment lost 5 bases and the J segment 7 bases; nucleotides outside the gene matches: 10. From germline, CDR1 is MNHNY and CDR2 SVGAGI (reference sequence). The CDR3 runs 15 residues.

This rearrangement joins TRBV7-2 to TRBJ2-5; D gene uncertain. V lost 5 bases, J lost 5 bases, and 18 bases lay in between. The CDR3 runs 15 residues. Looked up from germline, CDR1 is SGHTA and CDR2 is FQGNSA. The CDR3 DNA is TGTGCCAGCAGCAGTTTATCCTATGGTGTGGAGACCCAGTACTTC. Translating gives CASSSLSYGVETQYF.

The chain links TRBV5-1 to TRBJ2-1; D call uncertain. Trimming removed 0 bases at V and 5 bases at J, with 6 bases between. The CDR3 totals 13 residues. Germline V gives CDR1 SGHRS, CDR2 YFSETQ. CDR3 residues: CASSLAPNNEQFF. The CDR3 DNA follows: TGCGCCAGCAGCTTGGCCCCCAACAATGAGCAGTTCTTC.

This clone appeared a few times. The chain joins TRBV10-3 to TRBJ1-1; 7 bases map to TRBD1. Unmatched junction bases numbered 13, after V lost 4 bases and J lost 5 bases. This CDR3 is 16 amino acids long. CDR1 is ENHRY, CDR2 SYGVKD, per germline. The CDR3 protein is CAISAPGDSPRTEAFF. CDR3 DNA sequence: TGTGCCATCAGTGCCCCTGGGGACAGCCCGAGAACTGAAGCTTTCTTT.

J is TRBJ2-7 and V is TRBV6-5; tentative D call: TRBD1 (5 bases). There are 16 residues in the CDR3. V gave up 0 bases and J gave up 3 bases, with 15 bases separating them. The germline CDR1 and CDR2 sequences are MNHEY and SVGAGI. The CDR3 DNA sequence: TGTGCCAGCAGTTACTCGAAATTGAACAGGCTCTACGAGCAGTACTTC. Protein sequence: CASSYSKLNRLYEQYF.

In nucleotides, the CDR3 is TGCGCCAGCAGCGTCCAGGTATCCAGCACAGATACGCAGTATTTT. It codes for CASSVQVSSTDTQYF. This chain joins TRBV5-1 and TRBJ2-3; D is unclear. CDR1 SGHRS and CDR2 YFSETQ come from the germline V gene. The CDR3 consists of 15 residues. Trimming stripped 4 bases from V and 0 bases from J, with 12 bases between.

The chain carries TRBV6-1 and TRBJ1-2; the D is unclear. The length of the CDR3 is 13 residues. Trimming left V 6 bases short and J 4 bases short, with 12 bases between. Germline CDR1 reads MNHNS; CDR2 reads SASEGT. The CDR3 here is CASRSYPTYGYTF. The CDR3 DNA sequence: TGTGCCAGCAGGTCCTATCCAACCTATGGCTACACCTTC.

This sequence joins TRBV4-1 and TRBJ1-2; TRBD1 aligns across 7 bases. The CDR3 contains 16 residues. Germline CDR1 and CDR2: MGHRA and YSYEKL. V was pared by 5 bases and J by 8 bases, with 17 bases of the junction left unmatched. The CDR3 protein is CASSRLIDDRVEGYTF. The CDR3 DNA follows: TGCGCCAGCAGCAGACTTATAGACGACAGGGTGGAAGGCTACACCTTC.

The chain combines TRBV29-1 with TRBJ1-2; perhaps TRBD1 as D (5 bases). From germline, CDR1 is SQVTM and CDR2 ANQGSEA. The CDR3 is 14 amino acids. Between the trimmed V and J ends, which lost 6 bases and 7 bases, there was a span of 21 bases. In DNA, the CDR3 is TGCAGCGTCCCCCCCGCAGGGTTGAGGTCTGGCTACACCTTC. As protein: CSVPPAGLRSGYTF.

The chain joins TRBV7-2 to TRBJ2-7; 8 bases agree with TRBD2. The CDR3 contains 15 residues. The ends lost 4 bases at V and 7 bases at J; junction bases unmatched: 12. Germline-derived CDR1 and CDR2 are SGHTA and FQGNSA. The CDR3 bases are TGTGCCAGCAGCTCCACCCTCGGACTAGCCGGGGAGCAGTACTTC. As protein: CASSSTLGLAGEQYF.

This rearrangement joins TRBV28 to TRBJ2-7, with 8 positions matching TRBD2. The V gene's germline CDR1 is MDHEN and CDR2 SYDVKM. CDR3 length equals 17 residues. V was clipped by 5 bases and J by 0 bases; unmatched bases: 12. CDR3 nucleotides: TGTGCCAGCAGTCCCACCGGGGGGGGACCCCTCTCCTACGAGCAGTACTTC. It yields the protein CASSPTGGGPLSYEQYF.

CDR3 in amino acids: CASSSGPPGTEDNSPLHF. CDR3 coding DNA: TGTGCCAGCAGTTCCGGACCGCCCGGGACAGAGGATAATTCACCCCTCCACTTT. The chain recombines TRBV5-6 with TRBJ1-6, with 7 bases identical to TRBD1. This CDR3 is built from 18 residues. Germline loops: CDR1 SGHDT, CDR2 YYEEEE. V trimming: 5 bases; J trimming: 5 bases; junction bases outside the gene matches: 16.

This sequence joins TRBV2 and TRBJ1-2, with 8 bases matching TRBD1. The ends lost 6 bases at V and 6 bases at J; junction bases unmatched: 9. The CDR3 extends over 14 amino acids. Germline V gene lookup returns CDR1 SNHLY and CDR2 FYNNEI. The CDR3 coding sequence is TGTGCCAGCAGAGACAGGGGTTATGTCGATGGCTACACCTTC. Translating it yields CASRDRGYVDGYTF.